One TCR beta chain is described in this entry. The antigen is undetermined. The assay was run at deep level. Here immunoSEQ multiplex PCR was the method, and the copy in TCRdb shows in-frame clones only, minus some. Altogether about 600,000 clones are present, less than 97% being singletons, with the ten largest covering 0.09% to 0.13%. CD45RO-negative CD8 cells positively selected for CCR7 made up the naive population, which excluded terminally differentiated effector memory CD45RA+ cells. Donors had no recently reported acute infections or vaccinations and were HIV-negative. The junction had 5 bases not matched to a gene; V was cut back by 3 bases and J by 7 bases. Germline CDR1 reads MGHRA; CDR2 reads YSYEKL. The CDR3 extends over 14 amino acids. The data were obtained in a study of shared clonotypes between healthy human individuals. For the study at large: Per-donor plates numbered three CD4 naive, three CD4 memory, two CD8 naive and one CD8 memory. Study-level findings and limits: Sharing across a few donors was seen in 4.5% to 6.5% of naive CD4 clonotypes.

The rearrangement joins TRBV4-1 to TRBJ1-5; 8 bases align to TRBD1. Sequenced: naive CD8+ T cells sorted from blood. The sequence was collected from a woman aged 25 to 39 in good health. CDR3 loop: CASSHGQGLQPQHF. Here the CDR3 DNA reads TGCGCCAGCAGCCATGGACAGGGACTGCAGCCCCAGCATTTT.